One and the same sample provided the 11 T cell receptor beta chains below, sequenced in a study of brain T cells in children with intractable seizures (dated by TCRdb to the early 2020s). Read against the paper, the sample's time point label means: blood from clinic visit 5 months post-surgery; TSC patient then seizure free. The library relied on the immunoSEQ multiplex PCR assay. TCRdb retrieved this table from immuneACCESS and kept in-frame rearrangements only. Not all clones are present; in checked studies, unresolved V genes account for under half, and no reason is known for the remainder. This sample is represented by 300,000 to 400,000 clones; roughly 93% of them were singletons. The ten top clones hold roughly 5.7% of the sample. Sequencing was performed on peripheral blood, taken less than 6 months after surgery. These TCRs come from a boy less than two years old with tuberous sclerosis and intractable seizures.

The rearrangement uses TRBV5-1 and TRBJ2-7, with unresolved D. The CDR3 extends over 14 amino acids. V dropped 4 bases and J dropped 3 bases, with 14 bases sitting between them. Germline V lookup: CDR1 SGHRS, CDR2 YFSETQ. The DNA for the CDR3 is TGCGCCAGCAGCCTTGGACGGGTTGGCTACGAGCAGTACTTC. Translated, it gives CASSLGRVGYEQYF. Together with reference TRBV5-1 and TRBJ2-7, the CDR3 gives the full variable domain: KAGVTQTPRYLIKTRGQQVTLSCSPISGHRSVSWYQQTPGQGLQFLFEYFSETQRNKGNFPGRFSGRQFSNSRSEMNVSTLELGDSALYLCASSLGRVGYEQYFGPGTRLTVT.

The rearrangement joins TRBV30 to TRBJ2-7, with D possibly called TRBD1 or TRBD2 (5 bases each). The ends were cut back, 4 bases at V and 0 bases at J, with 16 bases in the middle. CDR3 length: 15 amino acids. Germline CDR1 and CDR2: GTSNPN and SVGIG (reference sequence). The CDR3 is CAWKGRRASSYEQYF. CDR3 nucleotide sequence: TGTGCCTGGAAGGGACGGCGGGCCAGCTCCTACGAGCAGTACTTC.

The chain couples TRBV3-1 (or the pseudogene TRBV3-2) to TRBJ2-5, with 13 positions matching TRBD2. The CDR3 has 15 amino acids. Germline CDR1 is LGHDT and CDR2 is YNNKEL (reference sequence). V dropped 1 base and J dropped 5; count of bases not matched to a gene: 1. CDR3 bases: TGTGCCAGCAGCCAAGCGACTAGCGGGGGGGAGACCCAGTACTTC. Translation gives CASSQATSGGETQYF.

The rearrangement links TRBV6-2 or TRBV6-3 to TRBJ1-5; TRBD1 is a possible D gene (6 bases). The V end lost 2 bases, the J end lost 0 bases, and 17 bases lay between the germline ends. The germline V gene has CDR1 MNHEY and CDR2 SVGEGT. The CDR3 has 18 amino acids. The CDR3 is CASSYDGQRTYSNQPQHF. The CDR3 DNA is TGTGCCAGCAGTTACGATGGACAGCGCACATATAGCAATCAGCCCCAGCATTTT.

The genes are TRBV7-2 and TRBJ2-3; 7 bases are shared with TRBD2. This CDR3 contains 15 residues. V lost 5 bases to trimming and J lost 4 bases; unmatched junction nucleotides: 9. Per the germline V gene, CDR1 is SGHTA and CDR2 is FQGNSA. The CDR3 DNA follows: TGTGCCAGCAGCCTAGGATTGGGGGGGGCAGATACGCAGTATTTT. Its translation is CASSLGLGGADTQYF.

The rearrangement links TRBV6-5 to TRBJ2-2; tentative D call: TRBD2 (6 bases). Germline CDR1 MNHEY, CDR2 SVGAGI. The CDR3 consists of 15 residues. V lost 7 bases and J 7 bases, leaving 19 bases between the germline ends. Written as DNA, the CDR3 is TGTGCCAGCACCGACGGGAGAGGGGATAACGGGGAGCTGTTTTTT. Protein product: CASTDGRGDNGELFF.

This chain joins TRBV5-1 and TRBJ1-2, with 9 nucleotides matching TRBD1. Germline V CDR1 and CDR2: SGHRS, YFSETQ. The CDR3 spans 17 residues. V trimming: 0 bases; J trimming: 3 bases; junction bases outside the gene matches: 9. The CDR3: CASSLVYIQGADYGYTF. CDR3 nucleotides: TGCGCCAGCAGCTTGGTCTATATACAGGGGGCAGACTATGGCTACACCTTC. Drawing the rest from reference TRBV5-1 and TRBJ1-2, the complete variable domain is KAGVTQTPRYLIKTRGQQVTLSCSPISGHRSVSWYQQTPGQGLQFLFEYFSETQRNKGNFPGRFSGRQFSNSRSEMNVSTLELGDSALYLCASSLVYIQGADYGYTFGSGTRLTVV.

The chain recombines TRBV5-1 with TRBJ2-1; maybe TRBD2 (6 bases). Trimming pared 2 bases from V and 0 bases from J, leaving 9 bases between. The CDR3 runs to 15 residues. Germline V gene sequence: CDR1 SGHRS, CDR2 YFSETQ. The CDR3 sequence is CASSFSSASYNEQFF. As DNA, the CDR3 is TGCGCCAGCAGCTTTTCTAGCGCCTCCTACAATGAGCAGTTCTTC.

This clone has just a few counts. V is TRBV24-1 and J is TRBJ1-5; 8 nucleotides agree with TRBD1. From germline, CDR1 is KGHDR and CDR2 SFDVKD. V shed 9 bases and J 6 bases; nucleotides not matched to a gene: 6. This CDR3 is 13 amino acids long. CDR3 sequence (DNA): TGTGCCACCGCCCAGGGGGCGGGTCAGCCCCAGCATTTT. Translated, it gives CATAQGAGQPQHF.

This chain joins TRBV7-9 and TRBJ2-1; the match to TRBD2 covers 10 bases. The CDR3 is 16 amino acids. V lost 3 bases and J lost 0; bases outside the gene matches: 2. In germline, CDR1 is SEHNR, CDR2 FQNEAQ (reference sequence). CDR3 DNA: TGTGCCAGCAGCTTTCCTAGCGGGAGCTCCTACAATGAGCAGTTCTTC. It yields the protein CASSFPSGSSYNEQFF.

The gene calls are TRBV5-1 and TRBJ2-7; D is ambiguous. Per germline, CDR1 SGHRS and CDR2 YFSETQ. This CDR3 has 15 amino acids. The V gene lost 2 bases and the J gene lost 2 bases, with 14 bases spanning the gap. In DNA, the CDR3 is TGCGCCAGCAGCTTATTATCCGACATTACCTACGAGCAGTACTTC. Residues: CASSLLSDITYEQYF. Supplemented by reference TRBV5-1 and TRBJ2-7, the full variable domain reads KAGVTQTPRYLIKTRGQQVTLSCSPISGHRSVSWYQQTPGQGLQFLFEYFSETQRNKGNFPGRFSGRQFSNSRSEMNVSTLELGDSALYLCASSLLSDITYEQYFGPGTRLTVT.